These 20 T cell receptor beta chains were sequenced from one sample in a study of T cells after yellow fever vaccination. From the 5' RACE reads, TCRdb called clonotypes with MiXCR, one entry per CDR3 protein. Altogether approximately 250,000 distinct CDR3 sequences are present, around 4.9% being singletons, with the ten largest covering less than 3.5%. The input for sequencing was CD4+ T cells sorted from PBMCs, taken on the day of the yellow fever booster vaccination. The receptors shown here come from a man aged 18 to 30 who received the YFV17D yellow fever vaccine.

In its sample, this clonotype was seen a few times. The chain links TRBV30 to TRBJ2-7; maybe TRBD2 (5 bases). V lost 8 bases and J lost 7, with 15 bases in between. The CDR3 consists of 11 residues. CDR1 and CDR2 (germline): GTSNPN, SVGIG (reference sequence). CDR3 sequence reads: CAAYRGNEQYF. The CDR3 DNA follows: TGTGCCGCCTACCGAGGGAATGAGCAGTACTTC.

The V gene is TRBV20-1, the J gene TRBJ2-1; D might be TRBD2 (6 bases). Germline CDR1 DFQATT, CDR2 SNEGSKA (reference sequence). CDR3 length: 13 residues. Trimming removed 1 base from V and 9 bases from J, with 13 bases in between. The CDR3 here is CSARGSGRGEQFF. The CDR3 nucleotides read TGCAGTGCTAGAGGGTCAGGGCGGGGTGAGCAGTTCTTC.

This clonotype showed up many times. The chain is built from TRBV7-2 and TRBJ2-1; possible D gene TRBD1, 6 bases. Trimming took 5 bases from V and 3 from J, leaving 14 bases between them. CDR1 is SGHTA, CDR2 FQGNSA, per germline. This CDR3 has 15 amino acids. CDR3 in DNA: TGTGCCAGCAGCCAGAGGACAGATTACTACAATGAGCAGTTCTTC. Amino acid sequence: CASSQRTDYYNEQFF.

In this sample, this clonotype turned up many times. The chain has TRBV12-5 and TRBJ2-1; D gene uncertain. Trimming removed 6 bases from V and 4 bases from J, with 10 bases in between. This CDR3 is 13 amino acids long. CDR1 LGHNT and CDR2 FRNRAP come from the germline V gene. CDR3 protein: CASGPPSYNEQFF. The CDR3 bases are TGTGCTAGTGGCCCCCCATCGTACAATGAGCAGTTCTTC. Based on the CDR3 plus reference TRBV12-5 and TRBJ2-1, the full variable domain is DARVTQTPRHKVTEMGQEVTMRCQPILGHNTVFWYRQTMMQGLELLAYFRNRAPLDDSGMPKDRFSAEMPDATLATLKIQPSEPRDSAVYFCASGPPSYNEQFFGPGTRLTVL.

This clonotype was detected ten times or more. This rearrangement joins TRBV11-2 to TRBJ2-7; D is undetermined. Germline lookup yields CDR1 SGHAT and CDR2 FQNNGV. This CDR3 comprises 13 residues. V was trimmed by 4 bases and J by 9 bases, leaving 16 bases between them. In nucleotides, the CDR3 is TGTGCCAGCAGCTCCCCGTTAAGCTTAGGGCAGTACGTC. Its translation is CASSSPLSLGQYV.

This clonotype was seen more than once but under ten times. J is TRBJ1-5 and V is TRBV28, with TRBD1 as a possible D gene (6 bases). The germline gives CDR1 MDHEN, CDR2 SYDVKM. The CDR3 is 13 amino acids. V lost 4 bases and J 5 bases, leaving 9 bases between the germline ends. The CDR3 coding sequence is TGTGCCAGCAGTTCAGGGGTGGATCAGCCCCAGCATTTT. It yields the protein CASSSGVDQPQHF.

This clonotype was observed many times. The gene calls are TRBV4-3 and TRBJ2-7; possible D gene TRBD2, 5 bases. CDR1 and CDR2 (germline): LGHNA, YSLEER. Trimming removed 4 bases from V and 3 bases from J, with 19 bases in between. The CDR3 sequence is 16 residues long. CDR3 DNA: TGCGCCAGCAGCCCGCGGCCCGACGGGAAACTCTACGAGCAGTACTTC. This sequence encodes CASSPRPDGKLYEQYF.

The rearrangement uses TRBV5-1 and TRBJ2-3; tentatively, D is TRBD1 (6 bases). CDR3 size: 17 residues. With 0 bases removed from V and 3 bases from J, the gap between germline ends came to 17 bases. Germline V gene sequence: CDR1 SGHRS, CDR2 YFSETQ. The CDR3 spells CASSLEGWQGWTDTQYF. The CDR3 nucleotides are TGCGCCAGCAGCTTGGAGGGTTGGCAGGGGTGGACAGATACGCAGTATTTT.

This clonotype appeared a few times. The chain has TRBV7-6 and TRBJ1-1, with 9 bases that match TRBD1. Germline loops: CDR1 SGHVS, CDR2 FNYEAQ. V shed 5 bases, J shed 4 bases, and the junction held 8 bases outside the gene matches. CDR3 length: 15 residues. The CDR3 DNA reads TGTGCCAGCAGCGAGGTACAGGGGGCGGCCACTGAAGCTTTCTTT. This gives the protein CASSEVQGAATEAFF.

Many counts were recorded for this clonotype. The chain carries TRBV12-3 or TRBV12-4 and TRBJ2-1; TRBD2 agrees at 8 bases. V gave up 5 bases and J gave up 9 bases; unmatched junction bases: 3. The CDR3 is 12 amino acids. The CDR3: CASSGLAFEQFF. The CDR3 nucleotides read TGTGCCAGCAGTGGACTAGCATTTGAGCAGTTCTTC.

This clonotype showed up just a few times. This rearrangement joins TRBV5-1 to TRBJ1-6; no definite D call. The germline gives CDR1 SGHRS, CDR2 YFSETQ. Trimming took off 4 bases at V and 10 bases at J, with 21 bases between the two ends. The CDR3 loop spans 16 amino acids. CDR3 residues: CASSPYPDAGGSPLHF. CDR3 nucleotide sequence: TGCGCCAGCAGCCCTTACCCGGACGCCGGCGGGTCACCCCTCCACTTT.

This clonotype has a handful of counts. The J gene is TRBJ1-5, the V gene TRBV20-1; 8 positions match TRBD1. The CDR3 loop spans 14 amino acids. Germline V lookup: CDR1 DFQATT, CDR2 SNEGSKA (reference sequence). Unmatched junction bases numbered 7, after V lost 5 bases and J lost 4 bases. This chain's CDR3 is CSAWGQERNQPQHF. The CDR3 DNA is TGCAGTGCTTGGGGACAGGAGAGAAATCAGCCCCAGCATTTT.

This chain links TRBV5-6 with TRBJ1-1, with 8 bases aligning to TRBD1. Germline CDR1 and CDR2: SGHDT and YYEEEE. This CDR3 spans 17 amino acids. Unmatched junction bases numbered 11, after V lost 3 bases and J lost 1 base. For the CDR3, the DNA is TGTGCCAGCAGCTCAGTTAAACAGGGGGAAAAGAACACTGAAGCTTTCTTT. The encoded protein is CASSSVKQGEKNTEAFF.

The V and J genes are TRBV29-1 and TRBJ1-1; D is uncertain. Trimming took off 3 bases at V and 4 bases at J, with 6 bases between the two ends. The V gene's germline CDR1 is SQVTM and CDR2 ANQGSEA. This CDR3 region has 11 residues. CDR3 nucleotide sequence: TGCAGCGTTGACCGGGTCACTGAAGCTTTCTTT. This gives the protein CSVDRVTEAFF. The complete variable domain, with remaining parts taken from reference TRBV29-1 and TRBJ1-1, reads SAVISQKPSRDICQRGTSLTIQCQVDSQVTMMFWYRQQPGQSLTLIATANQGSEATYESGFVIDKFPISRPNLTFSTLTVSNMSPEDSSIYLCSVDRVTEAFFGQGTRLTVV.

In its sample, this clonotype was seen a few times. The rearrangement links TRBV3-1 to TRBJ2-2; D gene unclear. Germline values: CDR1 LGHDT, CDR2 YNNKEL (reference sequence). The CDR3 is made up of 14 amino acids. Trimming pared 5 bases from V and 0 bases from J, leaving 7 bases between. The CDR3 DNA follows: TGTGCCAGCAGCACCTACACGAACACCGGGGAGCTGTTTTTT. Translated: CASSTYTNTGELFF.

The CDR3 protein is CASSYRHGADQETQYF. DNA of the CDR3: TGTGCCAGCAGTTACCGCCACGGGGCAGACCAAGAGACCCAGTACTTC. The chain has TRBV6-2 or TRBV6-3 and TRBJ2-5; D tentatively reads TRBD1 or TRBD2 (5 bases each). Germline CDR1 is MNHEY and CDR2 is SVGEGT. V was shortened by 2 bases and J by 0 bases, with 13 bases between the two germline ends. The CDR3 extends over 16 amino acids.

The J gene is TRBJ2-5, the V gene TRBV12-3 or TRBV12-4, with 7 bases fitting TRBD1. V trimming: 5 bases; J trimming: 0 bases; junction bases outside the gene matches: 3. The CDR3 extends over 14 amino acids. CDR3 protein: CASSMGQYQETQYF. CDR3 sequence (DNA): TGTGCCAGCAGTATGGGACAGTACCAAGAGACCCAGTACTTC.

The CDR3 bases are TGTGCCAGCAGAGGGCAGGTCGGCAATGAGCAGTTCTTC. Translated: CASRGQVGNEQFF. The chain combines TRBV2 with TRBJ2-1; D call uncertain. Trimming removed 6 bases from V and 6 bases from J, with 12 bases in between. The CDR3 length is 13 residues. Germline assignment: CDR1 SNHLY and CDR2 FYNNEI.

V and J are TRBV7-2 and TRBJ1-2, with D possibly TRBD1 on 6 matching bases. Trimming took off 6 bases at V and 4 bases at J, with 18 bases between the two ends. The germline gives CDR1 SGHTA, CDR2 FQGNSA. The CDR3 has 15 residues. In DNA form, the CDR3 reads TGTGCCAGCAGTATCCTAGCGGGGGGGCTCTATGGCTACACCTTC. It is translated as CASSILAGGLYGYTF. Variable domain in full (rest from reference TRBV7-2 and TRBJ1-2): GAGVSQSPSNKVTEKGKDVELRCDPISGHTALYWYRQSLGQGLEFLIYFQGNSAPDKSGLPSDRFSAERTGGSVSTLTIQRTQQEDSAVYLCASSILAGGLYGYTFGSGTRLTVV.

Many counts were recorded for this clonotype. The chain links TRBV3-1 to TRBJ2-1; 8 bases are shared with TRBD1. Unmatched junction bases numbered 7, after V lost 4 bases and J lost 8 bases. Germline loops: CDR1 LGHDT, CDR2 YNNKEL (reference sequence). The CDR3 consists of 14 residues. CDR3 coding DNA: TGTGCCAGCAGCCCCGGGACAGGCCCCGATGAGCAGTTCTTC. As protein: CASSPGTGPDEQFF.